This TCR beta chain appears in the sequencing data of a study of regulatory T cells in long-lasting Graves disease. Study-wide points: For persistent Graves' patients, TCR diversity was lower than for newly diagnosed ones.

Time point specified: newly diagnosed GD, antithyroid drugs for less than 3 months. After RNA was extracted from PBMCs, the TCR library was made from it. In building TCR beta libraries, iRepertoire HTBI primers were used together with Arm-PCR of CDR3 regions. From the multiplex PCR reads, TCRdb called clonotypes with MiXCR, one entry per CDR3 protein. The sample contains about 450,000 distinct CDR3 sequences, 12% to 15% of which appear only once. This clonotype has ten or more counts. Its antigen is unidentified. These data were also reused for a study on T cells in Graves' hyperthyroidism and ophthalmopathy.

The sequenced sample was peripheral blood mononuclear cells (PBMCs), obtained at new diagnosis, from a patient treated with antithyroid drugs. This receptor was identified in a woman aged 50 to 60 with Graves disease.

The CDR3 region is CSVEDRSSYNEQFF. The CDR3 DNA reads TGCAGCGTTGAGGACAGGAGCTCCTACAATGAGCAGTTCTTC. This rearrangement joins TRBV29-1 to TRBJ2-1; 7 positions agree with TRBD1. CDR1 SQVTM and CDR2 ANQGSEA come from the germline V gene. CDR3 length: 14 amino acids. V was pared by 3 bases and J by 0 bases, with 2 bases of the junction left unmatched.